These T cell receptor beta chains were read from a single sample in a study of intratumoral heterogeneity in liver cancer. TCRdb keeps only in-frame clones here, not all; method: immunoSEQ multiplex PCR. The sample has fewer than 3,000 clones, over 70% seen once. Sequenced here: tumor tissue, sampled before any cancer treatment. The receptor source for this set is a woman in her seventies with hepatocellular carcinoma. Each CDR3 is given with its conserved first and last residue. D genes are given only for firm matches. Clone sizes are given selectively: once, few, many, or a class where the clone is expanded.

CASTAQTSYNEQFF | TGTGCCAGCACCGCCCAGACTAGTTACAATGAGCAGTTCTTC | TRBJ2-1 | TRBV2 | 14 | - | -
CASSQGIEAFF | TGTGCCAGCAGTCAGGGTATTGAAGCTTTCTTT | TRBJ1-1 | TRBV28 | 11 | - | -
CACSGQLEAFF | TGTGCCTGTTCTGGGCAGCTTGAAGCTTTCTTT | TRBJ1-1 | TRBV30 | 11 | - | -
CASSRQWREAFF | TGTGCCAGCAGCCGTCAATGGAGAGAAGCTTTCTTT | TRBJ1-1 | TRBV6-5 | 12 | - | -
CASSLNPSAEAVYNEQFF | TGTGCCAGCAGCTTAAACCCCTCCGCGGAGGCGGTATACAATGAGCAGTTCTTC | TRBJ2-1 | TRBV11-3 | 18 | - | -
CASSPDQETQYF | TGTGCCAGCAGCCCTGATCAAGAGACCCAGTACTTC | TRBJ2-5 | TRBV7-8 | 12 | - | few
CASSSRLNTYEQYF | TGTGCCAGTAGTTCGAGACTCAACACCTACGAGCAGTACTTC | TRBJ2-7 | TRBV19 | 14 | - | -
CASSSQTVNLYYGYTF | TGTGCCAGCAGTTCCCAGACAGTTAACCTATACTATGGCTACACCTTC | TRBJ1-2 | TRBV6-5 | 16 | - | -
CASSAGQDVTDTQYF | TGTGCCAGCAGCGCGGGACAGGATGTAACAGATACGCAGTATTTT | TRBJ2-3 | TRBV13 | 15 | TRBD1 | -
CASSSTYSPRGNIQYF | TGTGCCAGCAGCTCTACCTACAGTCCGAGGGGAAACATTCAGTACTTC | TRBJ2-4 | TRBV6-7 | 16 | - | few
CASRRTGGTEAFF | TGTGCCAGCAGACGGACAGGAGGTACTGAAGCTTTCTTT | TRBJ1-1 | TRBV28 | 13 | TRBD1 | -
CASKTSTDTQYF | TGTGCCAGCAAAACCAGCACAGATACGCAGTATTTT | TRBJ2-3 | TRBV12-3/TRBV12-4 | 12 | - | few
CASSFEPSYEQYF | TGTGCCAGCAGCTTCGAGCCCTCCTACGAGCAGTACTTC | TRBJ2-7 | TRBV5-4 | 13 | - | -
CASSLEYPGAEAFF | TGTGCCAGCAGCTTAGAGTACCCCGGCGCTGAAGCTTTCTTT | TRBJ1-1 | TRBV7-8 | 14 | - | few
CASIGYNEQFF | TGTGCCAGCATCGGCTACAATGAGCAGTTCTTC | TRBJ2-1 | TRBV6-5 | 11 | - | once
CSVEADRGRGETQYF | TGCAGCGTTGAGGCCGACAGGGGGCGAGGGGAGACCCAGTACTTC | TRBJ2-5 | TRBV29-1 | 15 | TRBD1 | -
CASSLSPTGLEQYF | TGTGCCAGCAGTTTAAGTCCCACAGGCTTGGAGCAGTACTTC | TRBJ2-7 | TRBV27 | 14 | - | -
CSVLGAGELFF | TGCAGCGTTTTGGGGGCCGGGGAGCTGTTTTTT | TRBJ2-2 | TRBV29-1 | 11 | - | hyperexpanded
CASSQDRGSARNSPLHF | TGCGCCAGCAGCCAAGATCGTGGCAGTGCCCGAAATTCACCCCTCCACTTT | TRBJ1-6 | TRBV4-1 | 17 | - | -
CASSPGQGAGYGYTF | TGTGCCAGCAGCCCTGGACAGGGGGCTGGCTATGGCTACACCTTC | TRBJ1-2 | TRBV5-6 | 15 | TRBD1 | -
CASSLGGPSPTDTQYF | TGTGCCAGCAGCTTGGGCGGACCGAGTCCCACAGATACGCAGTATTTT | TRBJ2-3 | TRBV5-4 | 16 | - | -
CASSYRVAGVYEQYF | TGTGCCAGCAGCTATAGGGTAGCGGGAGTTTACGAGCAGTACTTC | TRBJ2-7 | TRBV5-5 | 15 | TRBD2 | -
CASSLAAREQFF | TGTGCCAGCAGCTTGGCTGCTAGAGAGCAGTTCTTC | TRBJ2-1 | TRBV5-6 | 12 | - | -
CASSPSGSRASSEQYF | TGTGCCAGCAGCCCAAGTGGGTCCAGGGCCTCAAGCGAGCAGTACTTC | TRBJ2-7 | TRBV9 | 16 | - | once
CASRQGPGYTF | TGTGCCAGCCGACAGGGCCCTGGCTACACCTTC | TRBJ1-2 | TRBV28 | 11 | TRBD1 | -
CASSSDRAYGYTF | TGTGCCAGCAGCTCAGACCGAGCCTATGGCTACACCTTC | TRBJ1-2 | TRBV7-2 | 13 | - | -
CASHKGVREAFF | TGTGCCAGCCATAAAGGGGTCCGTGAAGCTTTCTTT | TRBJ1-1 | TRBV28 | 12 | - | few
CASTSGSSYEQYF | TGTGCCAGCACCAGCGGGAGCTCCTACGAGCAGTACTTC | TRBJ2-7 | TRBV5-6 | 13 | TRBD2 | -
CASSPGGNEQFF | TGTGCCAGCAGCCCCGGGGGGAATGAGCAGTTCTTC | TRBJ2-1 | TRBV7-9 | 12 | TRBD2 | few
CASRSYLGTVGANYGYTF | TGTGCCAGCAGGTCCTACTTGGGGACAGTTGGGGCCAACTATGGCTACACCTTC | TRBJ1-2 | TRBV28 | 18 | TRBD1 | -
CASSSGGVQETQYF | TGTGCCAGCAGCTCAGGGGGGGTTCAAGAGACCCAGTACTTC | TRBJ2-5 | TRBV5-4 | 14 | - | -
CASSERSGSGPQHF | TGTGCCAGCAGTGAACGGTCAGGGTCGGGGCCCCAGCATTTT | TRBJ1-5 | TRBV6-1 | 14 | - | -
CSASGTNTGELFF | TGCAGTGCTAGTGGGACGAACACCGGGGAGCTGTTTTTT | TRBJ2-2 | TRBV20-1 | 13 | - | -
CASSVGDSYNEQFF | TGTGCCAGCAGCGTGGGCGACTCCTACAATGAGCAGTTCTTC | TRBJ2-1 | TRBV9 | 14 | - | -